The 24 T cell receptor beta chains below all came from one sample that was sequenced in a study of blood T cell repertoires in COVID-19. Method: immunoSEQ multiplex PCR; TCRdb's copy keeps in-frame clones and lacks some. The table has about 83,000 clones, 86% seen once. Sequenced material: peripheral blood. These receptor sequences come from an elderly woman in a cohort sampled during active or convalescent COVID-19.

The genes are TRBV29-1 and TRBJ2-5; the match to TRBD2 covers 9 bases. The V and J ends lost 4 bases and 4 bases, in that order; junction bases with no gene match: 4. There are 13 residues in the CDR3. The V gene's germline CDR1 is SQVTM and CDR2 ANQGSEA. For the CDR3, the DNA is TGCAGCGTTGTGACTAGCGGTGCAGAGACCCAGTACTTC. This encodes CSVVTSGAETQYF. The full variable domain, in which reference TRBV29-1 and TRBJ2-5 provide the parts outside the CDR3, is SAVISQKPSRDICQRGTSLTIQCQVDSQVTMMFWYRQQPGQSLTLIATANQGSEATYESGFVIDKFPISRPNLTFSTLTVSNMSPEDSSIYLCSVVTSGAETQYFGPGTRLLVL.

V is TRBV7-3 and J is TRBJ2-2, with 8 bases fitting TRBD1. V lost 2 bases to trimming and J lost 6 bases; unmatched junction nucleotides: 5. The CDR3 runs 15 residues. CDR1 and CDR2 from the germline V gene are SGHTA and FQGTGA. In DNA form, the CDR3 reads TGTGCCAGCAGCTTACTTCAGGGGGCGGCCGGGGAGCTGTTTTTT. Its protein product is CASSLLQGAAGELFF.

V and J are TRBV6-5 and TRBJ1-1, with 8 bases fitting TRBD1. This CDR3 comprises 13 residues. V trimming: 6 bases; J trimming: 4 bases; junction bases outside the gene matches: 4. Germline CDR1 and CDR2: MNHEY and SVGAGI. The CDR3 loop reads CASRGQGFTEAFF. Here the CDR3 DNA reads TGTGCCAGCAGAGGACAGGGTTTCACTGAAGCTTTCTTT.

The J gene is TRBJ1-3, the V gene TRBV11-2; 8 bases line up with TRBD1. V lost 5 bases to trimming and J lost 2 bases; unmatched junction nucleotides: 17. This CDR3 comprises 19 residues. Germline V lookup: CDR1 SGHAT, CDR2 FQNNGV. CDR3 sequence reads: CASSPPQTGAPSPGNTIYF. The CDR3 DNA is TGTGCCAGCAGCCCACCTCAGACAGGGGCCCCGTCCCCTGGAAACACCATATATTTT.

The chain joins TRBV28 to TRBJ2-6; D might be TRBD1 (6 bases). Germline CDR1 is MDHEN and CDR2 is SYDVKM. CDR3 length: 15 residues. Trimming took off 6 bases at V and 2 bases at J, with 11 bases between the two ends. The CDR3 DNA is TGTGCCAGCAGCACACCAGGGGCTGGGGCCAACGTCCTGACTTTC. It translates to CASSTPGAGANVLTF. Supplemented by reference TRBV28 and TRBJ2-6, the full variable domain reads DVKVTQSSRYLVKRTGEKVFLECVQDMDHENMFWYRQDPGLGLRLIYFSYDVKMKEKGDIPEGYSVSREKKERFSLILESASTNQTSMYLCASSTPGAGANVLTFGAGSRLTVL.

The V gene is TRBV24-1, the J gene TRBJ2-3; 8 bases match TRBD2. J was trimmed by 0 bases and V by 4 bases; bases with no gene match: 5. Germline assignment: CDR1 KGHDR and CDR2 SFDVKD. CDR3 length: 16 amino acids. CDR3 in DNA: TGTGCCACCAGTGAACCGGTAGCGGGAAGCACAGATACGCAGTATTTT. The encoded protein is CATSEPVAGSTDTQYF.

The genes are TRBV11-2 and TRBJ1-4; 9 nucleotides line up with TRBD1. This CDR3 spans 19 amino acids. After removal of 2 bases from V and 8 bases from J, the junction contained 18 bases not matched to a gene. Per the germline V gene, CDR1 is SGHAT and CDR2 is FQNNGV. This CDR3 is CASSLWPPQGASSVEKLFF. The CDR3 nucleotides are TGTGCCAGCAGCTTATGGCCCCCACAGGGGGCTTCTTCGGTCGAAAAACTGTTTTTT.

This chain connects TRBV6-5 to TRBJ2-2, with D maybe TRBD1 (6 bases). The CDR3 totals 14 residues. V was clipped by 11 bases and J by 4 bases, with 17 bases between them. The germline CDR1 and CDR2 sequences are MNHEY and SVGAGI. The CDR3 region is CAAGTKGGTGELFF. CDR3 in DNA: TGTGCCGCCGGAACGAAAGGGGGCACCGGGGAGCTGTTTTTT.

The gene calls are TRBV19 and TRBJ1-2; D gene uncertain. The V and J ends lost 3 bases and 3 bases respectively, with 8 bases between them. The CDR3 spans 13 residues. Germline CDR1 is LNHDA and CDR2 is SQIVND (reference sequence). The CDR3 sequence: CASSISGDYGYTF. In DNA form, the CDR3 reads TGTGCCAGTAGTATTTCTGGAGACTATGGCTACACCTTC. The full variable domain, completed using reference TRBV19 and TRBJ1-2, is DGGITQSPKYLFRKEGQNVTLSCEQNLNHDAMYWYRQDPGQGLRLIYYSQIVNDFQKGDIAEGYSVSREKKESFPLTVTSAQKNPTAFYLCASSISGDYGYTFGSGTRLTVV.

The chain recombines TRBV6-1 with TRBJ1-2; TRBD1 might be the D (6 bases). The CDR3 is 16 amino acids. With 1 base removed from V and 2 bases from J, the gap between germline ends came to 14 bases. CDR1 is MNHNS, CDR2 SASEGT, per germline. CDR3 protein: CASSEGQGNKNYGYTF. In DNA form, the CDR3 reads TGTGCCAGCAGTGAAGGGCAGGGGAACAAAAACTATGGCTACACCTTC.

The CDR3 nucleotides are TGTGCCAGTAGTATAGGAATTACCCAGGGGGCTTTTGAAGCTTTCTTT. Translating gives CASSIGITQGAFEAFF. The chain combines TRBV19 with TRBJ1-1; TRBD1 agrees at 8 bases. V lost 1 base, J lost 7 bases, and 11 bases stayed unmatched. Germline values: CDR1 LNHDA, CDR2 SQIVND (reference sequence). This CDR3 region has 16 residues.

This clone was counted a few times. The V and J genes are TRBV29-1 and TRBJ1-2; tentatively, D is TRBD1 (5 bases). Germline values: CDR1 SQVTM, CDR2 ANQGSEA. V was clipped by 5 bases and J by 5 bases, with 12 bases between them. This CDR3 has 12 amino acids. For the CDR3, the DNA is TGCAGCGTTACAGGCGGAAAGTATGGCTACACCTTC. Its translation: CSVTGGKYGYTF.

This clone was detected once. V is TRBV5-4 and J is TRBJ2-5; 7 nucleotides align to TRBD2. V was clipped by 0 bases and J by 2 bases; unmatched bases: 4. In germline, CDR1 is SGHNT, CDR2 YYREEE (reference sequence). The CDR3 totals 15 residues. The CDR3 here is CASSLGLAEQETQYF. The CDR3 DNA reads TGTGCCAGCAGCTTGGGGCTAGCGGAACAAGAGACCCAGTACTTC.

The genes are TRBV24-1 and TRBJ1-1; D possibly corresponds to TRBD1 (5 bases). V lost 6 bases, J lost 1 base, and 8 bases lay in between. Germline V gene lookup returns CDR1 KGHDR and CDR2 SFDVKD. The CDR3 is made up of 13 amino acids. For the CDR3, the DNA is TGTGCCACCAGTCAGGGTACGAACACTGAAGCTTTCTTT. Residues: CATSQGTNTEAFF.

The rearrangement joins TRBV7-9 to TRBJ2-2; perhaps TRBD2 as D (6 bases). Germline loops: CDR1 SEHNR, CDR2 FQNEAQ (reference sequence). This CDR3 contains 15 residues. V was clipped by 5 bases and J by 7 bases, with 17 bases between them. CDR3 nucleotides: TGTGCCAGCAGCCCATCCCGAGGGAGGAGCGGGGAGCTGTTTTTT. Its protein product is CASSPSRGRSGELFF.

The table lists this clone with a count of one. This chain connects TRBV18 to TRBJ2-3; 7 nucleotides align to TRBD2. Germline trimming cut 2 bases from V and 1 base from J; bases unmatched to any gene: 6. The germline CDR1 and CDR2 sequences are KGHSH and LQKENI. The CDR3 covers 16 residues. The CDR3 sequence is CASSPVTGGGTDTQYF. CDR3 DNA: TGTGCCAGCTCACCAGTGACGGGAGGCGGCACAGATACGCAGTATTTT.

The chain recombines TRBV19 with TRBJ2-2; D is possibly TRBD2 (6 bases). The CDR3 contains 16 residues. Trimming stripped 9 bases from V and 0 bases from J, with 17 bases between. CDR1 is LNHDA, CDR2 SQIVND, per germline (reference sequence). CDR3: CASTHGGISNTGELFF. CDR3 nucleotide sequence: TGTGCCAGCACTCACGGAGGGATATCGAACACCGGGGAGCTGTTTTTT.

This clone was counted once. This chain connects TRBV27 to TRBJ2-3, with TRBD1 as a possible D gene (6 bases). This CDR3 spans 15 amino acids. Between the trimmed V and J ends, which lost 9 bases and 4 bases, there was a span of 20 bases. From germline, CDR1 is MNHEY and CDR2 SMNVEV (reference sequence). Written as DNA, the CDR3 is TGTGCCAGTTCCTCTAGACAGGTAGGGGCAGATACGCAGTATTTT. This sequence encodes CASSSRQVGADTQYF.

The chain recombines TRBV28 with TRBJ1-1; possibly TRBD1 for D (6 bases). V was pared by 5 bases and J by 8 bases, with 21 bases between. The CDR3 is 15 amino acids. Germline CDR1 MDHEN, CDR2 SYDVKM. The CDR3 sequence is CASSPPLGAMAEAFF. As DNA, the CDR3 is TGTGCCAGCAGTCCCCCACTGGGGGCTATGGCGGAAGCTTTCTTT. Full variable domain (missing parts from reference TRBV28 and TRBJ1-1): DVKVTQSSRYLVKRTGEKVFLECVQDMDHENMFWYRQDPGLGLRLIYFSYDVKMKEKGDIPEGYSVSREKKERFSLILESASTNQTSMYLCASSPPLGAMAEAFFGQGTRLTVV.

The rearrangement uses TRBV6-2 or TRBV6-3 and TRBJ2-7, with 8 bases identical to TRBD2. Germline V CDR1 and CDR2: MNHEY, SVGEGT. There are 21 residues in the CDR3. Trimming took 2 bases from V and 1 from J; bases not matched to a gene: 22. In DNA, the CDR3 is TGTGCCAGCAGTTACGCCGGAAGTCGGGGACTAGTGCTCTCCGGGTCCTACGAGCAGTACTTC. This gives the protein CASSYAGSRGLVLSGSYEQYF.

The chain has TRBV4-2 and TRBJ1-5; D perhaps matches TRBD1 (5 bases). The germline V and J ends were trimmed by 4 bases and 4 bases, with 11 bases remaining between them. Germline V gene lookup returns CDR1 LGHNA and CDR2 YNFKEQ. The CDR3 runs to 14 residues. The CDR3 spells CASSLGADNQPQHF. Here the CDR3 DNA reads TGTGCCAGCAGCCTTGGGGCAGATAATCAGCCCCAGCATTTT.

This clone was recorded only once. In DNA, the CDR3 is TGTGCCAGCAGCTTGTACCCAGCGACTAGCGCGGGCACCGGGGAGCTGTTTTTT. This gives the protein CASSLYPATSAGTGELFF. This chain links TRBV5-5 with TRBJ2-2; TRBD2 matches 8 bases. The germline CDR1 and CDR2 sequences are SGHKS and YYEKEE (reference sequence). The V and J ends lost 1 base and 4 bases, in that order; junction bases with no gene match: 12. CDR3 length: 18 residues. The complete variable domain, with remaining parts taken from reference TRBV5-5 and TRBJ2-2, reads DAGVTQSPTHLIKTRGQQVTLRCSPISGHKSVSWYQQVLGQGPQFIFQYYEKEERGRGNFPDRFSARQFPNYSSELNVNALLLGDSALYLCASSLYPATSAGTGELFFGEGSRLTVL.

The rearrangement links TRBV7-9 to TRBJ2-1; 9 nucleotides line up with TRBD2. V trimming: 5 bases; J trimming: 0 bases; junction bases outside the gene matches: 5. Germline loops: CDR1 SEHNR, CDR2 FQNEAQ (reference sequence). CDR3 length: 16 residues. CDR3 nucleotides: TGTGCCAGCAGCCTGCTAGCGGGACCCTCCTACAATGAGCAGTTCTTC. This gives the protein CASSLLAGPSYNEQFF.

The gene calls are TRBV28 and TRBJ2-3; tentative D call: TRBD2 (7 bases). There are 18 residues in the CDR3. Germline V gives CDR1 MDHEN, CDR2 SYDVKM. With 7 bases removed from V and 1 base from J, the gap between germline ends came to 24 bases. The CDR3 region is CASNAPGRGSGGTDTQYF. CDR3 nucleotides: TGTGCCAGCAACGCCCCGGGGAGGGGGTCGGGGGGCACAGATACGCAGTATTTT.